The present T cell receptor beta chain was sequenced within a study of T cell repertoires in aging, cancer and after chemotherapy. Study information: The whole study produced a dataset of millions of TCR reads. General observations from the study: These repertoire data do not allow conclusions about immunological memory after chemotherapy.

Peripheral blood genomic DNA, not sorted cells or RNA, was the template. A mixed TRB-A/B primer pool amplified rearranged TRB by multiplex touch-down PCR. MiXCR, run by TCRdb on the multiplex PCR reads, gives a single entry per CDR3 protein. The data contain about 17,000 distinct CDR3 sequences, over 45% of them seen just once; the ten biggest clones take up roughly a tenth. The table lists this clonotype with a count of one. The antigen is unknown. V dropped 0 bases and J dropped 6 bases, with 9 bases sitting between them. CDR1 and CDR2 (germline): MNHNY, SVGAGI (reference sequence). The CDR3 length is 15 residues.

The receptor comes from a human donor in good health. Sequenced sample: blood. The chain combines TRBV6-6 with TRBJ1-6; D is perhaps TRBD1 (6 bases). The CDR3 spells CASSYSGATNSPLHF. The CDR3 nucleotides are TGTGCCAGCAGTTACTCGGGGGCGACTAATTCACCCCTCCACTTT.